Sequencing of this TCR beta chain was carried out in a study of blood T cell repertoires in COVID-19. Background on the study: Samples of COVID-19 (acute and convalescent) were obtained from the United States, Italy and Spain.

In the authors' workflow: The assay estimated nucleated cells by amplifying reference gene primers. Here immunoSEQ multiplex PCR was the method, and the copy in TCRdb shows in-frame clones only, minus some. Clonal size and the V and J genes are those of that table, whereas D and trimming came from the DNA. In the table there are around 190,000 clones, roughly 81% of which are singletons. The length of the CDR3 is 14 residues. The V and J ends lost 0 bases and 2 bases respectively, with 5 bases between them. Looked up from germline, CDR1 is SGHNT and CDR2 is YYREEE (reference sequence). The TCR was taken from a woman of 80 years or more with acute or convalescent COVID-19. The V and J genes are TRBV5-4 and TRBJ2-2; D is undetermined. The sequenced sample was peripheral blood. CDR3 nucleotides: TGTGCCAGCAGCTTGGACTCCAACACCGGGGAGCTGTTTTTT. Protein product: CASSLDSNTGELFF.